Listed below are T cell receptor beta chains from one sample, sequenced in a study of blood T cells in healthy people across ages. Using its own MiXCR run on the 5' RACE reads, TCRdb lists one record per CDR3 protein. The table records about 1.5 million distinct CDR3 sequences, roughly two fifths of them present only once. Source material: blood. The receptor set was obtained from a woman under 30 in good health. The CDR3 runs from the conserved cysteine through the conserved F or W. D genes are given only for firm matches. Only part of the rows carry a size: once, few, many, or a class if the clone is expanded.

TRBJ1-2,14,-,TRBV20-1,-,TGCAGTGCTAGAGGCGCACAGGCCTTAATGGGCTACACCTTC,CSARGAQALMGYTF
TRBJ1-2,13,-,TRBV20-1,few,TGCAGTGCTAGAGAGCAGGGAGCTTATGGCTACACCTTC,CSAREQGAYGYTF
TRBJ2-7,15,TRBD2,TRBV6-5,-,TGTGCCAGCAGCAAGACTAGCGGGGCTCTCTACGAGCAGTACTTC,CASSKTSGALYEQYF
TRBJ2-5,15,-,TRBV4-1,-,TGCGCCAGCAGCCAAGGGGTAGGGCTTCTGGAGACCCAGTACTTC,CASSQGVGLLETQYF
TRBJ2-7,19,-,TRBV9,-,TGTGCCAGCAGCGTAGTGCCCGCCCTAGGGGGTTACTCCTACAATGAGCAGTACTTC,CASSVVPALGGYSYNEQYF
TRBJ2-1,15,-,TRBV7-8,few,TGTGCCAGCACGCAACACGGGACATCGTACAATGAGCAGTTCTTC,CASTQHGTSYNEQFF
TRBJ2-3,14,-,TRBV12-3/TRBV12-4,many,TGTGCCAGCAGTTTATTGCTTAGCACAGATACGCAGTATTTT,CASSLLLSTDTQYF
TRBJ2-5,16,TRBD1,TRBV27,few,TGTGCCAGCAGTCCCTGGACAGGGGGCTTCTTGGAGACCCAGTACTTC,CASSPWTGGFLETQYF
TRBJ2-3,19,-,TRBV7-2,-,TGTGCCAGCAGCTCGACACTTCCTGGGGGCGGGGGTTTGGAAGATACGCAGTATTTT,CASSSTLPGGGGLEDTQYF
TRBJ2-7,13,-,TRBV11-2,few,TGTGCCAGCAGTTACGTCCAGGGGGGTGAGCAGTACTTC,CASSYVQGGEQYF
TRBJ2-3,17,TRBD1,TRBV7-2,few,TGTGCCAGCAGCTCCAGATCGGGACAGGGTGTGGCAGATACGCAGTATTTT,CASSSRSGQGVADTQYF
TRBJ2-1,14,-,TRBV6-1,few,TGTGCCAGCTCGGGGGGCCTAACCTACAATGAGCAGTTCTTC,CASSGGLTYNEQFF
TRBJ2-1,15,TRBD1,TRBV15,-,TGTGCCACCAGCAGGGGGACAGGGAGGTACAATGAGCAGTTCTTC,CATSRGTGRYNEQFF
TRBJ2-7,14,-,TRBV27,few,TGTGCCAGCAGCCCCGGTGGAGGCGACTACGAGCAGTACTTC,CASSPGGGDYEQYF
TRBJ1-2,14,-,TRBV4-3,-,TGCGCCAGCAGCCTCGGACCAAGCTCCTATGGCTACACCTTC,CASSLGPSSYGYTF
TRBJ1-2,15,TRBD1,TRBV18,-,TGTGCCAGCTCACTAACCCGGGACAGGGGGTCTGGCTACACCTTC,CASSLTRDRGSGYTF
TRBJ2-2,15,TRBD1,TRBV20-1,few,TGCAGTGCCTGGGGTGACAGGGGTGGCACCGGGGAGCTGTTTTTT,CSAWGDRGGTGELFF
TRBJ2-5,13,TRBD2,TRBV20-1,-,TGCAGTGCTAGACCCCCCGGGAGGGGGACCCAGTACTTC,CSARPPGRGTQYF
TRBJ2-7,15,-,TRBV6-5,-,TGTGCCAGCACCTTCGGGTATGGCTCCTACAATGAGCAGTACTTC,CASTFGYGSYNEQYF
TRBJ1-4,12,-,TRBV15,-,TGTGCCACCAGCAGAGGCCCTGAAAAACTGTTTTTT,CATSRGPEKLFF
TRBJ1-5,14,-,TRBV27,few,TGTGCCAGCAGTTTTGCAGGGATTCATCAGCCCCAGCATTTT,CASSFAGIHQPQHF
TRBJ1-1,16,-,TRBV9,once,TGTGCCAGCAGCGGACACAGGGAAAGGTTGAACACTGAAGCTTTCTTT,CASSGHRERLNTEAFF
TRBJ2-1,19,TRBD2,TRBV9,-,TGTGCCAGCAGCGTAGTTTGGGGGTTCGGTGGCGGGAGTATAAAGGAGCAGTTCTTC,CASSVVWGFGGGSIKEQFF
TRBJ2-7,19,TRBD2,TRBV5-1,-,TGCGCCAGCAGCTTCGAAGGACTAGCGGGAGGGAGCGTGTACAATGAGCAGTACTTC,CASSFEGLAGGSVYNEQYF
TRBJ2-2,13,-,TRBV28,-,TGTGCCAGCAAGACACAGAACACCGGGGAGCTGTTTTTT,CASKTQNTGELFF
TRBJ2-5,13,-,TRBV12-3/TRBV12-4,-,TGTGCCAGCAGTTTACTGCGGGATGGGGAGCAGTACTTC,CASSLLRDGEQYF
TRBJ2-3,20,-,TRBV11-2,-,TGTGCCAGCAGACTAACCTCCTATGGGGTAGCGGCCCTAGACACAGATACGCAGTATTTT,CASRLTSYGVAALDTDTQYF
TRBJ2-3,14,-,TRBV2,-,TGTGCCACTAGAGGAGGGGGCGCGACAGATACGCAGTATTTT,CATRGGGATDTQYF
TRBJ2-1,14,-,TRBV19,-,TGTGCCAGTAGTAATACAGGACATGGGGAGACCCAGTTCTTC,CASSNTGHGETQFF
TRBJ2-1,15,-,TRBV5-1,-,TGCGCCAGCAGCCAGGGCCCGGAAGCCGTCAATGAGCAGTTCTTC,CASSQGPEAVNEQFF
TRBJ2-1,13,-,TRBV20-1,few,TGCAGTGCTAGCAGACCAGGGTACAATGAGCAGTTCTTC,CSASRPGYNEQFF
TRBJ2-5,14,-,TRBV10-3,-,TGTGCCACCTTTGGTGCGGGGGCTGGAGAGACCCAGTACTTC,CATFGAGAGETQYF
TRBJ2-2,15,TRBD2,TRBV27,-,TGTGCCAGCGATAGCGGGGGGCCGAACACCGGGGAGCTGTTTTTT,CASDSGGPNTGELFF
TRBJ2-1,14,-,TRBV5-5,-,TGTGCCAGCATCTTGACAGGACTGTACAATGAGCAGTTCTTC,CASILTGLYNEQFF
TRBJ1-4,14,TRBD1,TRBV12-3/TRBV12-4,once,TGTGCCAGCAGCTCGACAGGGCGAAGGGAAAAACTGTTTTTT,CASSSTGRREKLFF
TRBJ2-2,15,TRBD2,TRBV12-3/TRBV12-4,-,TGTGTCAGCAGTTCTAGCGGGCTGAACACCGGGGAGCTGTTTTTT,CVSSSSGLNTGELFF
TRBJ1-1,13,-,TRBV7-2,-,TGTGCCAGCAGATACACTCGAGGGACTGAAGCTTTCTTT,CASRYTRGTEAFF
TRBJ1-2,15,-,TRBV7-2,-,TGTGCCAGCAGCTTAACGGGGGGCTTGGCTGGTGGCTACACCTTC,CASSLTGGLAGGYTF
TRBJ2-1,14,TRBD1,TRBV27,few,TGTGCCAGCAGTCTACAGGGGCAAAACAATGAGCAGTTCTTC,CASSLQGQNNEQFF
TRBJ2-5,11,-,TRBV20-1,many,TGCAGTGCTAGGAATCAAGAGACCCAGTACTTC,CSARNQETQYF
TRBJ1-2,13,-,TRBV29-1,-,TGCAGCGTTGAACGGGGGTCTGACTATGGCTACACCTTC,CSVERGSDYGYTF
TRBJ2-1,15,-,TRBV7-2,-,TGTGCCAGCAGCCCGACAGAGTCCTACTACAATGAGCAGTTCTTC,CASSPTESYYNEQFF
TRBJ2-7,16,-,TRBV27,-,TGTGCCAGCAGTCCCGGGACAGCGGGTGTCGGATACGAGCAGTACTTC,CASSPGTAGVGYEQYF
TRBJ1-2,16,TRBD1,TRBV20-1,-,TGCAGTGCTACTAGACAGGGGGGAAGGGCTAACTATGGCTACACCTTC,CSATRQGGRANYGYTF
TRBJ2-1,12,-,TRBV29-1,-,TGCAGCGCCCTGGAGGCCTACGATGAGCAGTTCTTC,CSALEAYDEQFF